A single sample gave rise to the 7 T cell receptor beta chains below, sequenced in a study of human T cells and chemical hapten exposure (dated by TCRdb to about 2021). The time point label here, explained by the study, means: patch test 2, 6 weeks after DPC sensitization. In the paper's terms, the treatment or condition label means: therapeutic diphenylcyclopropenone sensitization with weekly scalp DPC. Library method: RACE. The instrument was a NextSeq 500. In TCRdb, the public reads were trimmed at Q25 with fastp and aligned with MiXCR, with productive beta chains retained. Each entry is one CDR3 protein sequence, shown with its most common DNA and genes. This sample gives 80,000 to 100,000 distinct CDR3 sequences in total; 8.5% to 12% of them show up just once. More than 4% of the sample lies in the top ten. The specimen was whole blood, collected in connection with sensitization to the hapten diphenylcyclopropenone (DPC). These receptors all come from a woman in her forties or fifties with alopecia areata. Some clones in this sample may be carry-over from other donors' samples.

This clonotype turned up a few times. The chain couples TRBV6-5 to TRBJ1-4; maybe TRBD1 (6 bases). Per germline, CDR1 MNHEY and CDR2 SVGAGI. This CDR3 has 13 residues. V was trimmed by 6 bases and J by 8 bases, leaving 13 bases between them. CDR3 residues: CASSGGTQEKLFF. The CDR3 DNA reads TGTGCCAGCAGCGGCGGGACACAGGAAAAACTGTTTTTT.

The rearrangement joins TRBV28 to TRBJ1-1; D remains unclear. This CDR3 has 11 residues. V shed 2 bases and J shed 7 bases, with 5 bases lying between them. Germline V gene data show CDR1 as MDHEN and CDR2 as SYDVKM. CDR3 DNA sequence: TGTGCCAGCAGTTTAGGCTATGAAGCTTTCTTT. Amino acids: CASSLGYEAFF.

This clonotype was picked up many times. J is TRBJ1-2 and V is TRBV20-1; D is possibly TRBD1 (6 bases). V was cut by 5 bases and J by 8 bases, with 15 bases left in between. CDR3 length: 12 amino acids. Germline V CDR1 and CDR2: DFQATT, SNEGSKA (reference sequence). CDR3 residues: CSAYRAREGYTF. CDR3 bases: TGCAGTGCTTACAGGGCTCGAGAAGGCTACACCTTC.

As concerns this clonotype: It may be a read error: a sequence one base away is much more abundant. The V gene is TRBV18, the J gene TRBJ1-4; tentative D call: TRBD1 (5 bases). Germline CDR1 is KGHSH and CDR2 is LQKENI. The CDR3 sequence is 14 residues long. The CDR3 DNA reads TGTGCCAGCTCACCAGGCGCAGGGAAGGAAAAACTGTATTTT. Its protein is CASSPGAGKEKLYF.

The table lists this clonotype with a few counts. This chain connects TRBV30 to TRBJ1-5; D may be TRBD1 (5 bases). Per the germline V gene, CDR1 is GTSNPN and CDR2 is SVGIG (reference sequence). Trimming stripped 0 bases from V and 7 bases from J, with 10 bases between. This CDR3 has 13 residues. CDR3 in amino acids: CAWSVGVVQPQHF. The DNA for the CDR3 is TGTGCCTGGAGTGTAGGGGTGGTGCAGCCCCAGCATTTT.

This clonotype was seen a few times. V is TRBV29-1 and J is TRBJ1-5; D call uncertain. The CDR3 is made up of 12 amino acids. Germline values: CDR1 SQVTM, CDR2 ANQGSEA. The V end lost 4 bases, the J end lost 3 bases, and 7 bases lay between the germline ends. CDR3 sequence: CSVGKANQPQHF. DNA for the CDR3: TGCAGCGTTGGAAAGGCCAATCAGCCCCAGCATTTT.

The V gene is TRBV28, the J gene TRBJ2-4; a weak D match, TRBD1 (6 bases). Trimming left V 10 bases short and J 7 bases short, with 14 bases between. This CDR3 has 12 amino acids. Germline V gene lookup returns CDR1 MDHEN and CDR2 SYDVKM. The CDR3 bases are TGTGCCACCTCTTCAGACAGGAACATTCAGTACTTC. It yields the protein CATSSDRNIQYF.